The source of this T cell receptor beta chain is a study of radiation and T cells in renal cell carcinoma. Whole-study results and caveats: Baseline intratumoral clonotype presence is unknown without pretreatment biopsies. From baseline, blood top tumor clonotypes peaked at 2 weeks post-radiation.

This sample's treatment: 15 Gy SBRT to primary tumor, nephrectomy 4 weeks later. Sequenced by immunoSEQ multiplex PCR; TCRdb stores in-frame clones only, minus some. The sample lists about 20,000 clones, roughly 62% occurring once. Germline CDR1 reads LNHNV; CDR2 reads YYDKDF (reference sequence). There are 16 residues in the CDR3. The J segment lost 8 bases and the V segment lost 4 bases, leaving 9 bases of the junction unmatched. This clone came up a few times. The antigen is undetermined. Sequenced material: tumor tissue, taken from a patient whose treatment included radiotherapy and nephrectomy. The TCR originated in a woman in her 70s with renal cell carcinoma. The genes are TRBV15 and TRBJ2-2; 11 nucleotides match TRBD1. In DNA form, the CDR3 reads TGTGCCACCAGCACCCGGACAGGGGGCGCGAAGGGGGAGCTGTTTTTT. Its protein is CATSTRTGGAKGELFF.